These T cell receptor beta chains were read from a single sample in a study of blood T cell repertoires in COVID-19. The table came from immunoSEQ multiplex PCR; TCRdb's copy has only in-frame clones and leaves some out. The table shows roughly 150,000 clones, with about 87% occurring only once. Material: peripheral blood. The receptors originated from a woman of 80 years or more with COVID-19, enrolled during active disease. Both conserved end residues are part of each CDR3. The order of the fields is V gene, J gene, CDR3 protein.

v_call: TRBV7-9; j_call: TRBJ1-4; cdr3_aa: CASSRGATNEKLFF
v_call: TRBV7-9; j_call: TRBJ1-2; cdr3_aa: CASSLDPTGVGYTF
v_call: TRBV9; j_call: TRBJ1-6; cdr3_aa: CASSVGQTSSPLHF
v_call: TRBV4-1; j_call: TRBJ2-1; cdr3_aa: CASSQGPGKFDEQFF
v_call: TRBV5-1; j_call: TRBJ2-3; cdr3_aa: CASSTQLRVSTDTQYF
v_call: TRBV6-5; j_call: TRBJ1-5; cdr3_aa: CASSYSNRGRNQPQHF
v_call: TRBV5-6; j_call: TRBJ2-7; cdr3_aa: CASSYAGGSYEQYF
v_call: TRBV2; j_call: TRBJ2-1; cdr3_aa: CASSLSGLGGNEQFF
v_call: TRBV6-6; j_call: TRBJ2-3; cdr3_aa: CASSYGQEEKDTQYF
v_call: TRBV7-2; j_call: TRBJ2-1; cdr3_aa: CASSTSGSSYNEQFF
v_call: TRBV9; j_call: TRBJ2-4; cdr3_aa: CASSVGGGSSDIQYF
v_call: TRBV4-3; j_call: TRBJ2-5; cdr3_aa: CASSPGTGYGETQYF
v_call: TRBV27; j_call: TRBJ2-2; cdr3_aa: CASSSPAGLATGELFF
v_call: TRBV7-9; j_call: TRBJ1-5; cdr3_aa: CASSLGGGSNQPQHF
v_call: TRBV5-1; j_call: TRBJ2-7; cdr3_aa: CASSSIGLDRYEQYF
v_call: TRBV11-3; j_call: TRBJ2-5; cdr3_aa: CASERGGRVETQYF
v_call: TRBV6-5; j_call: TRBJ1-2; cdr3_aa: CASRFRQGEGYTF
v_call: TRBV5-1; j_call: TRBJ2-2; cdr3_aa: CASSLAFTGELFF
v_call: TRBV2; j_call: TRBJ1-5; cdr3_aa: CASSETAGQQPQHF
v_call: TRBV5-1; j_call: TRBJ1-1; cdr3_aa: CASSLATGMNTEAFF
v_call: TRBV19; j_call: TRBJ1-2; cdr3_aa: CASSIGSGADGYTF
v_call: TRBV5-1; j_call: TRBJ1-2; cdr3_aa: CASSLDPGSPSGYTF
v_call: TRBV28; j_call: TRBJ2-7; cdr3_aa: CASSVTGTRDEQYF
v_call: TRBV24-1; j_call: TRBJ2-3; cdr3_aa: CATSVAIAGVADTQYF
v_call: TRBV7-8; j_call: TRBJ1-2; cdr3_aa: CASSLGQNYGYTF
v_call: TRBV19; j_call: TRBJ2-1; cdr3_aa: CASSIDGLAGRGEQFF
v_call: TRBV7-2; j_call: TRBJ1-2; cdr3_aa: CASSSGQFYGYTF
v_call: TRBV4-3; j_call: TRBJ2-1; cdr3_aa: CASSQVGLSRDEQFF
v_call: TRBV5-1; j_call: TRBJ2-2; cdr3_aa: CASRQLTLTGELFF
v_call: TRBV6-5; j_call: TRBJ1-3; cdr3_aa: CASSYSIASTGNTIYF
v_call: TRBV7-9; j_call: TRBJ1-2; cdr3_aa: CASSLEQAFGYTF
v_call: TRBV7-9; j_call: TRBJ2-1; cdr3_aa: CASSLEGGTLNEQFF
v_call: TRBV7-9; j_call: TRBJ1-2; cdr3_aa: CASSPSTF
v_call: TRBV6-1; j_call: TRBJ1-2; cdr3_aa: CASSEAQGERNYGYTF
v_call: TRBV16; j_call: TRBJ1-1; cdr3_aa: CASSQNLEAFF
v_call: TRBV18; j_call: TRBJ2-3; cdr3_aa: CASSFGLAGDTQYF
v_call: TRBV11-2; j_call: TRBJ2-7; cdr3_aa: CASSLDRHSYEQYF
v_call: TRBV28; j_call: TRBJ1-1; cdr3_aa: CASTPGRGRNTEAFF
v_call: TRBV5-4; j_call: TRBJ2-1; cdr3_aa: CASSLEGGLGYRSYNEQFF
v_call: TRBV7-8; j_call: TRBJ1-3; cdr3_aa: CASSNKQGYGNTIYF
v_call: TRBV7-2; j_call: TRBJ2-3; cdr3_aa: CASSRTALDGDTQYF
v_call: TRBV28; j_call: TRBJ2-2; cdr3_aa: CASTISGTGELFF
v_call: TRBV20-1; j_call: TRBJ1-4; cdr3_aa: CSARGRLF
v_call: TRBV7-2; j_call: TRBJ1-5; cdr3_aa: CASSEGTRGRGNQPQHF
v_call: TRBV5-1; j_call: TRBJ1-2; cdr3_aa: CASRSWTDTNYGYTF
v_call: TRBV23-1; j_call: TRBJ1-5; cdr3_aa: CAKFRQENSNQPQHF
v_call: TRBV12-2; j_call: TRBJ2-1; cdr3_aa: CASRSQTTGGSKNEQFF
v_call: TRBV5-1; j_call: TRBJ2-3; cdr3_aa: CASSPEMRSTDTQYF
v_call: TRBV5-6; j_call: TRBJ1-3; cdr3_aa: CASSFFQSGNTIYF
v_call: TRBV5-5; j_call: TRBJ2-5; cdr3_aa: CASSLSEISGTQYF
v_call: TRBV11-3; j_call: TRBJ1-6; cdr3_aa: CASSLGSASPLHF
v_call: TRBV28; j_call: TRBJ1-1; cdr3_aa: CASSLRGKYTEAFF
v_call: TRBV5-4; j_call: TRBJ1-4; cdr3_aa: CASRRGREGEKLFF
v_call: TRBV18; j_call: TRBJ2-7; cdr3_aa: CASSPPVWTGRQGREQYF
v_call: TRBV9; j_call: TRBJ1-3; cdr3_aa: CASSVFDGSSSGNTIYF
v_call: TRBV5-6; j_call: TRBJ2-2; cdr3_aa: CASSLSGTVRRELFF
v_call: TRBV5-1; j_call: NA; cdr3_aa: CASSLGGGGSSYEQYF
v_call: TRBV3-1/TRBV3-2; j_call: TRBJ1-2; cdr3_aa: CASSQVRQGNYGYTF
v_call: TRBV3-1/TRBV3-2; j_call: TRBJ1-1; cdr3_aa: CASSQRGMNTEAFF
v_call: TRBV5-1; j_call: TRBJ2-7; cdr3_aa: CASSFGQGVQEQYF